This TCR beta chain was sequenced during a study of STAT5B mutations in CD4+ large granular lymphocyte leukemia. Regarding the study as a whole: Compared with healthy controls (2/35), patient top clones favored TRBV06 (8/27).

The survey-level immunoSEQ assay was used. Repertoires were generated with immunoSEQ multiplex PCR, while TCRdb's copy carries only in-frame clones and drops some. Of about 35,000 clones in the sample, 65% to 80% were seen once. With 1 base clipped from V and 1 base from J, the junction kept 1 base outside the gene matches. Germline V gives CDR1 KGHSH, CDR2 LQKENI. This CDR3 has 15 amino acids. As concerns this clone: Antigen specificity is unknown.

Sequencing input: CD4+ T cells from blood buffy coats. The TCR was taken from a human donor in good health. The chain has TRBV18 and TRBJ1-1; TRBD1 matches at 9 bases. CDR3 region: CASSPRDRENTEAFF. The CDR3 DNA follows: TGTGCCAGCTCACCACGGGACAGGGAGAACACTGAAGCTTTCTTT. The full variable domain, with the rest looked up from reference TRBV18 and TRBJ1-1, is NAGVMQNPRHLVRRRGQEARLRCSPMKGHSHVYWYRQLPEEGLKFMVYLQKENIIDESGMPKERFSAEFPKEGPSILRIQQVVRGDSAAYFCASSPRDRENTEAFFGQGTRLTVV.